The 19 T cell receptor beta chains below all came from one sample that was sequenced in a study of OX40 agonist ivuxolimab in advanced cancers. Sequencing was performed with immunoSEQ multiplex PCR; in TCRdb, only in-frame clones are kept and a portion is missing. Among 71,000 or so clones listed, roughly nine tenths were seen once. Sequenced here: CD4+ or CD8+ T cells sorted from blood, sampled in a trial of the OX40 agonist ivuxolimab. The receptors here all came from an adult with an advanced solid tumor such as melanoma, head and neck, liver or kidney cancer.

This clone appeared once. This sequence joins TRBV11-2 and TRBJ2-2; D may be TRBD2 (5 bases). The CDR3 loop spans 16 amino acids. Trimming left V 0 bases short and J 5 bases short, with 13 bases between. The V gene's germline CDR1 is SGHAT and CDR2 FQNNGV. CDR3 in DNA: TGTGCCAGCAGCTTAGATGTGGCAGGCGGGACCGGGGAGCTGTTTTTT. Translation: CASSLDVAGGTGELFF.

The CDR3: CASSFRTGEDDEQFF. In DNA, the CDR3 is TGTGCCAGCAGCTTTCGGACAGGGGAGGATGATGAGCAGTTCTTC. The chain employs TRBV9 and TRBJ2-1; TRBD1 matches at 9 bases. CDR3 length: 15 amino acids. The trim removed 4 bases at V and 8 bases at J, leaving 10 bases unmatched. Germline loops: CDR1 SGDLS, CDR2 YYNGEE.

The gene calls are TRBV5-1 and TRBJ2-2, with TRBD2 as a possible D gene (6 bases). Trimming left V 2 bases short and J 4 bases short, with 12 bases between. Germline V gives CDR1 SGHRS, CDR2 YFSETQ. CDR3 length equals 15 residues. This CDR3 reads CASSFGQGGTGELFF. The CDR3 DNA sequence: TGCGCCAGCAGCTTCGGGCAGGGAGGCACCGGGGAGCTGTTTTTT.

V is TRBV7-9 and J is TRBJ1-5; TRBD1 matches 8 bases. V was clipped by 3 bases and J by 6 bases; unmatched bases: 4. This CDR3 is built from 14 residues. CDR1 and CDR2 from the germline V gene are SEHNR and FQNEAQ (reference sequence). The CDR3 DNA is TGTGCCAGCAGCTTCGGACAGGGAGGTCAGCCCCAGCATTTT. Translated, it gives CASSFGQGGQPQHF.

V gene TRBV18 combines with J gene TRBJ2-5, with D hard to call. V was cut by 2 bases and J by 2 bases, with 9 bases left in between. CDR1 KGHSH and CDR2 LQKENI come from the germline V gene. This CDR3 has 14 amino acids. This chain's CDR3 is CASSPRVQQETQYF. The CDR3 DNA reads TGTGCCAGCTCACCAAGGGTCCAGCAAGAGACCCAGTACTTC.

To note about this clone: Other DNA sequences of this sample code for an identical CDR3. The CDR3 here is CASSPEETQYF. The CDR3 region has the DNA TGTGCCAGCTCACCGGAAGAGACCCAGTACTTC. This chain uses TRBV18 with TRBJ2-5; no clear D. Trimming pared 3 bases from V and 3 bases from J, leaving 2 bases between. CDR1 and CDR2 from the germline V gene are KGHSH and LQKENI. The CDR3 covers 11 residues.

The rearrangement links TRBV10-1 to TRBJ1-5; D gene ambiguous. The CDR3 has 16 residues. CDR1 is WNHNN and CDR2 is SYGVQD in the germline V gene (reference sequence). Between the trimmed V and J ends, which lost 2 bases and 1 base, there was a span of 12 bases. This CDR3 reads CASSETGERSNQPQHF. CDR3 bases: TGCGCCAGCAGTGAGACTGGGGAAAGGAGCAATCAGCCCCAGCATTTT.

The rearrangement joins TRBV6-5 to TRBJ2-3, with D unclear. There are 14 residues in the CDR3. The germline V and J ends were trimmed by 4 bases and 3 bases, with 11 bases remaining between them. Germline assignment: CDR1 MNHEY and CDR2 SVGAGI. CDR3 bases: TGTGCCAGCAGTTCCCCGCCAGAAACAGATACGCAGTATTTT. It encodes CASSSPPETDTQYF.

This rearrangement joins TRBV7-7 to TRBJ2-1; no clear D gene. The CDR3 totals 14 residues. From germline, CDR1 is SSHAT and CDR2 FNYEAQ (reference sequence). The V gene lost 2 bases and the J gene lost 0 bases, with 5 bases spanning the gap. DNA of the CDR3: TGTGCCAGCAGCTTATCCTTCTCCTACAATGAGCAGTTCTTC. The encoded protein is CASSLSFSYNEQFF.

The gene calls are TRBV9 and TRBJ1-3; 11 bases line up with TRBD1. The CDR3 runs to 17 residues. V gave up 2 bases and J gave up 3 bases; unmatched junction bases: 7. In germline, CDR1 is SGDLS, CDR2 YYNGEE. Here the CDR3 DNA reads TGTGCCAGCAGCGTTGGGACAGGGGGAAATAGTGGAAACACCATATATTTT. Protein product: CASSVGTGGNSGNTIYF. The full variable domain, in which reference TRBV9 and TRBJ1-3 provide the parts outside the CDR3, is DSGVTQTPKHLITATGQRVTLRCSPRSGDLSVYWYQQSLDQGLQFLIQYYNGEERAKGNILERFSAQQFPDLHSELNLSSLELGDSALYFCASSVGTGGNSGNTIYFGEGSWLTVV.

The CDR3: CASSPRTITNTEAFF. Written as DNA, the CDR3 is TGTGCCAGCAGTCCCCGGACCATCACAAACACTGAAGCTTTCTTT. The genes are TRBV28 and TRBJ1-1; D unclear. V lost 5 bases and J 2 bases, leaving 15 bases between the germline ends. Germline V lookup: CDR1 MDHEN, CDR2 SYDVKM. The CDR3 is 15 residues long.

This clone is a singleton in its sample. The gene calls are TRBV5-6 and TRBJ2-3; D unclear. The germline gives CDR1 SGHDT, CDR2 YYEEEE. Trimming shortened V by 1 base and J by 0 bases, and 6 bases separated the two germline ends. The CDR3 consists of 14 residues. The CDR3 bases are TGTGCCAGCAGCTTGTCCAGAAGCACAGATACGCAGTATTTT. It yields the protein CASSLSRSTDTQYF.

This chain joins TRBV7-9 and TRBJ2-5; 7 positions agree with TRBD2. The CDR3 covers 17 residues. The V and J ends lost 1 base and 5 bases, in that order; junction bases with no gene match: 13. CDR1 is SEHNR and CDR2 is FQNEAQ in the germline V gene (reference sequence). CDR3 in amino acids: CASSLEFGLVLQETQYF. The CDR3 bases are TGTGCCAGCAGCTTAGAGTTCGGACTAGTTCTTCAGGAGACCCAGTACTTC.

As DNA, the CDR3 is TGTGCCAGCAGTACGGGAGCCTACGAGCAGTACTTC. It codes for CASSTGAYEQYF. The rearrangement uses TRBV6-5 and TRBJ2-7; maybe TRBD2 (6 bases). The CDR3 spans 12 residues. Trimming left V 5 bases short and J 2 bases short, with 7 bases between. Germline V gene data show CDR1 as MNHEY and CDR2 as SVGAGI.

V usage is TRBV18 and J usage is TRBJ2-6; D is possibly TRBD1 or TRBD2 (5 bases each). Germline CDR1 and CDR2: KGHSH and LQKENI. CDR3 length: 16 residues. Trimming took 5 bases from V and 4 from J, leaving 15 bases between them. This chain's CDR3 is CASSGTVRMGANVLTF. The CDR3 region has the DNA TGTGCCAGCTCAGGGACCGTCCGGATGGGGGCCAACGTCCTGACTTTC.

The V gene is TRBV10-3, the J gene TRBJ1-5, with D perhaps matching TRBD1 (5 bases). Trimming shortened V by 10 bases and J by 5 bases, and 15 bases separated the two germline ends. CDR1 is ENHRY, CDR2 SYGVKD, per germline. The CDR3 runs to 13 residues. Written as DNA, the CDR3 is TGTGCCAGTCACGGGACGGGGTATCAGCCCCAGCATTTT. Amino acids: CASHGTGYQPQHF.

The chain recombines TRBV2 with TRBJ2-5, with TRBD1 matching over 8 bases. J lost 5 bases, V lost 4 bases, and 6 bases had no gene match. CDR1 and CDR2 (germline): SNHLY, FYNNEI. The CDR3 covers 14 residues. The CDR3 coding sequence is TGTGCCAGCAGTGGGCAGGGGGCGGAGGAGACCCAGTACTTC. Protein sequence: CASSGQGAEETQYF.

The chain couples TRBV30 to TRBJ1-1; 9 bases line up with TRBD1. The length of the CDR3 is 15 residues. CDR1 is GTSNPN, CDR2 SVGIG, per germline (reference sequence). V was pared by 6 bases and J by 1 base, with 9 bases of the junction left unmatched. CDR3 sequence reads: CACLGQGQWNTEAFF. As DNA, the CDR3 is TGTGCCTGTTTAGGACAGGGGCAATGGAACACTGAAGCTTTCTTT.

J is TRBJ1-1 and V is TRBV6-5; no firm D call. The V gene lost 5 bases and the J gene lost 1 base, with 8 bases spanning the gap. Germline V CDR1 and CDR2: MNHEY, SVGAGI. The CDR3 loop spans 13 amino acids. CDR3 sequence reads: CASSGGRNTEAFF. The CDR3 nucleotides are TGTGCCAGCAGTGGTGGGAGGAACACTGAAGCTTTCTTT.